This TCR beta chain came from a study of shared clonotypes between healthy human individuals. The overall study: Ranging from 18 to 49 in age, donors were a couple of women and a few men. Overall study findings and caveats: An anticipated effect of sequencing depth on clonotype sharing among donors was recognized.

The V gene's germline CDR1 is SQVTM and CDR2 ANQGSEA. Trimming removed 3 bases from V and 3 bases from J, with 16 bases in between. This CDR3 has 15 residues. Worth noting for this clone: Its antigen is still unknown.

The authors ran the assay at deep level. Data came from immunoSEQ multiplex PCR; TCRdb stores just in-frame clones and leaves some out. Of fewer than 600,000 clones listed, roughly three quarters were seen once; the top ten hold 12%. Material for sequencing was PBMCs. This rearrangement joins TRBV29-1 to TRBJ2-3; perhaps TRBD2 as D (6 bases). The sequence derives from a woman aged 40 to 49 in good health. Some clones in this sample may be carry-over from other donors' samples. The CDR3 protein is CSVEVTRRGTDTQYF. The CDR3 DNA reads TGCAGCGTTGAGGTGACTAGAAGGGGTACAGATACGCAGTATTTT.